This T cell receptor beta chain was retrieved from a study of blood T cell repertoires in COVID-19. The wider study: T cells, B-cell-depleted T cells, or PBMCs supplied cDNA or gDNA.

This clone appeared a few times. CDR3 size: 15 residues. Germline values: CDR1 SGHDT, CDR2 YYEEEE. Trimming cost V 4 bases and J 0 bases, with 11 bases left between them. As handled by the study authors: How many nucleated cells were present was estimated from reference gene primer amplification. Produced via immunoSEQ multiplex PCR; TCRdb's table is partial and in-frame only. V and J calls plus clone size are reproduced from that table; the DNA served to infer D and trimming. Here the sample spans more than 40,000 clones, around 84% being singletons. V gene TRBV5-6 combines with J gene TRBJ2-1; no definite D call. This clonotype was obtained from a man in his forties or fifties with active COVID-19. The sample was peripheral blood. The CDR3 loop is CASSPGHSSYNEQFF. The CDR3 bases are TGTGCCAGCAGCCCCGGTCACAGCTCCTACAATGAGCAGTTCTTC.